These T cell receptor beta chains were read from a single sample in a study of cytomegalovirus exposure and HLA in healthy donors. TCRdb keeps only in-frame clones here, not all; method: immunoSEQ multiplex PCR. The sample shows 70,000 to 95,000 clones, around 82% of them seen only once. The specimen sequenced was PBMCs. These TCRs come from a man younger than 35 in good health and CMV-seronegative. CDR3s include the opening cysteine and the closing phenylalanine or tryptophan. Each record gives: V gene, clone size, J gene, D gene, CDR3 DNA, CDR3 protein. D genes are given only for firm matches. Expanded clones are given a class, and other clones once, few, many or no size at all.

v_call: TRBV19
clone_size: NA
j_call: TRBJ2-1
d_call: NA
cdr3_nt: TGTGCCAGTAGTATTGGCGGGACGGCCTACAATGAGCAGTTCTTC
cdr3_aa: CASSIGGTAYNEQFF

v_call: TRBV6-5
clone_size: NA
j_call: TRBJ2-7
d_call: TRBD1
cdr3_nt: TGTGCCAGCAGTTACGCGGACCCGGGACAGGGGTACGAGCAGTACTTC
cdr3_aa: CASSYADPGQGYEQYF

v_call: TRBV10-3
clone_size: once
j_call: TRBJ1-1
d_call: TRBD1
cdr3_nt: TGTGCCATCAACAGGGGTCTGAACACTGAAGCTTTCTTT
cdr3_aa: CAINRGLNTEAFF

v_call: TRBV2
clone_size: NA
j_call: TRBJ1-5
d_call: TRBD1
cdr3_nt: TGTGCCAGCAGTGGGGAGACAGGGGGGACCAATCAGCCCCAGCATTTT
cdr3_aa: CASSGETGGTNQPQHF

v_call: TRBV15
clone_size: NA
j_call: TRBJ1-1
d_call: NA
cdr3_nt: TGTGCCACCAGCAGAGACCCAGGGGAGTGGACTGAAGCTTTCTTT
cdr3_aa: CATSRDPGEWTEAFF

v_call: TRBV30
clone_size: NA
j_call: TRBJ1-6
d_call: NA
cdr3_nt: TGTGCCTGGAGTGGTGAGGGAGTTCAAAATTCACCCCTCCACTTT
cdr3_aa: CAWSGEGVQNSPLHF

v_call: TRBV5-6
clone_size: NA
j_call: TRBJ1-2
d_call: NA
cdr3_nt: TGTGCCAGCAGCTTGGCGTTTGGCTACACCTTC
cdr3_aa: CASSLAFGYTF

v_call: TRBV6-6
clone_size: NA
j_call: TRBJ2-1
d_call: TRBD1
cdr3_nt: TGTGCCAGCAGAAAGCCGGGACAGGGGTCACATGAGCAGTTCTTC
cdr3_aa: CASRKPGQGSHEQFF

v_call: TRBV19
clone_size: few
j_call: TRBJ2-3
d_call: NA
cdr3_nt: TGTGCCAGTAGTATAGGTTACTACACAGATACGCAGTATTTT
cdr3_aa: CASSIGYYTDTQYF

v_call: TRBV7-2
clone_size: few
j_call: TRBJ2-6
d_call: NA
cdr3_nt: TGTGCCAGCAGCTTAGAGGTCAGGGGCGCATCTGGGGCCAACGTCCTGACTTTC
cdr3_aa: CASSLEVRGASGANVLTF

v_call: TRBV20-1
clone_size: NA
j_call: TRBJ1-1
d_call: TRBD1
cdr3_nt: TGCAGTGCTCGGAACAGGGGAGAAGCTTTCTTT
cdr3_aa: CSARNRGEAFF

v_call: TRBV18
clone_size: NA
j_call: TRBJ1-1
d_call: NA
cdr3_nt: TGTGCCAGCTCACCAGAGTCGACCCCGGGCACTGAAGCTTTCTTT
cdr3_aa: CASSPESTPGTEAFF

v_call: TRBV6-1
clone_size: NA
j_call: TRBJ1-2
d_call: TRBD1
cdr3_nt: TGTGCCAGCAGTGAAGCCGGGACAGGCGGCAGCTATGGCTACACCTTC
cdr3_aa: CASSEAGTGGSYGYTF

v_call: TRBV7-2
clone_size: NA
j_call: TRBJ2-2
d_call: TRBD2
cdr3_nt: TGTGCCAGCAGCTCTGTGGGCGGGGGGGCGGGCACCGGGGAGCTGTTTTTT
cdr3_aa: CASSSVGGGAGTGELFF

v_call: TRBV20-1
clone_size: NA
j_call: TRBJ1-1
d_call: NA
cdr3_nt: TGCAGTGCCCCCCGGAACACTGAAGCTTTCTTT
cdr3_aa: CSAPRNTEAFF

v_call: TRBV18
clone_size: NA
j_call: TRBJ2-5
d_call: TRBD2
cdr3_nt: TGTGCCAGCTCCGGGACTAGCGGTCAAGAGACCCAGTACTTC
cdr3_aa: CASSGTSGQETQYF

v_call: TRBV5-1
clone_size: NA
j_call: TRBJ1-1
d_call: TRBD1
cdr3_nt: TGCGCCAGCAGCTTGGGTGGGACAGGGGGTGACACTGAAGCTTTCTTT
cdr3_aa: CASSLGGTGGDTEAFF

v_call: TRBV7-2
clone_size: once
j_call: TRBJ1-4
d_call: NA
cdr3_nt: TGTGCCAGCAGCTTAGCTGGGGGCGAAAAACTGTTTTTT
cdr3_aa: CASSLAGGEKLFF

v_call: TRBV5-4
clone_size: NA
j_call: TRBJ1-1
d_call: TRBD1
cdr3_nt: TGTGCCAGCAGCTTGGGTCCCGGGACAGGGAGCACTGAAGCTTTCTTT
cdr3_aa: CASSLGPGTGSTEAFF

v_call: TRBV18
clone_size: few
j_call: TRBJ2-2
d_call: NA
cdr3_nt: TGTGCCAGCTCACCGTATACCGGGGAGCTGTTTTTT
cdr3_aa: CASSPYTGELFF

v_call: TRBV7-9
clone_size: NA
j_call: TRBJ2-7
d_call: NA
cdr3_nt: TGTTCCAGCAGCGGACAGCAGTACGAGCAGTACTTC
cdr3_aa: CSSSGQQYEQYF

v_call: TRBV4-2
clone_size: NA
j_call: TRBJ2-7
d_call: NA
cdr3_nt: TGTGCCAGCAGCCAAGATACAGTCTCCTACGAGCAGTACTTC
cdr3_aa: CASSQDTVSYEQYF

v_call: TRBV5-6
clone_size: NA
j_call: TRBJ2-1
d_call: TRBD1
cdr3_nt: TGTGCCAGCAGCGGTACAGGGGAGAGCTACAATGAGCAGTTCTTC
cdr3_aa: CASSGTGESYNEQFF

v_call: TRBV6-5
clone_size: NA
j_call: TRBJ2-2
d_call: NA
cdr3_nt: TGTGCCAGCAGTTTAGGACAGCACGCGAACACCGGGGAGCTGTTTTTT
cdr3_aa: CASSLGQHANTGELFF

v_call: TRBV11-2
clone_size: NA
j_call: TRBJ1-1
d_call: NA
cdr3_nt: TGTGCCAGCAGCTTAGGAGGGAACACTGAAGCTTTCTTT
cdr3_aa: CASSLGGNTEAFF

v_call: TRBV5-6
clone_size: NA
j_call: TRBJ1-2
d_call: NA
cdr3_nt: TGTGCCAGCAGCCTCCTTGTGACAGGAGTCCTCTATGGCTACACCTTC
cdr3_aa: CASSLLVTGVLYGYTF

v_call: TRBV6-5
clone_size: few
j_call: TRBJ1-1
d_call: NA
cdr3_nt: TGTGCCAGCAGTTACTCCCAGGGGACTGAAGCTTTCTTT
cdr3_aa: CASSYSQGTEAFF

v_call: TRBV10-2
clone_size: NA
j_call: TRBJ1-5
d_call: NA
cdr3_nt: TGCGCCAGCAGTGAGTCGGAGTCATATGGCAATCAGCCCCAGCATTTT
cdr3_aa: CASSESESYGNQPQHF

v_call: TRBV9
clone_size: NA
j_call: TRBJ1-4
d_call: TRBD1
cdr3_nt: TGTGCCAGCAGCGTGGGCGGGGGACAGGGTAATGAAAAACTGTTTTTT
cdr3_aa: CASSVGGGQGNEKLFF

v_call: TRBV19
clone_size: NA
j_call: TRBJ2-5
d_call: NA
cdr3_nt: TGTGCCAGTAGTCGGCCGGCGGCCGAGACCCAGTACTTC
cdr3_aa: CASSRPAAETQYF

v_call: TRBV5-8
clone_size: few
j_call: TRBJ2-7
d_call: TRBD1
cdr3_nt: TGTGCCAGCAGCCAGACAGGGATCGACTACGAGCAGTACTTC
cdr3_aa: CASSQTGIDYEQYF

v_call: TRBV6-5
clone_size: once
j_call: TRBJ2-4
d_call: NA
cdr3_nt: TGTGCCAGCGGGGGGGCGGCCAAAAACATTCAGTACTTC
cdr3_aa: CASGGAAKNIQYF

v_call: TRBV9
clone_size: NA
j_call: TRBJ2-7
d_call: NA
cdr3_nt: TGTGCCAGCAGCGCCCTCGGGGGACCCCACTACGAGCAGTACTTC
cdr3_aa: CASSALGGPHYEQYF

v_call: TRBV29-1
clone_size: NA
j_call: TRBJ2-1
d_call: TRBD1
cdr3_nt: TGCAGCGTTGAGAAGGGGGCACCACCCTCCGATGAGCAGTTCTTC
cdr3_aa: CSVEKGAPPSDEQFF

v_call: TRBV5-4
clone_size: NA
j_call: TRBJ1-2
d_call: TRBD1
cdr3_nt: TGTGCCAGCAGCCCGGACAGGAGGAACTATGGCTACACCTTC
cdr3_aa: CASSPDRRNYGYTF

v_call: TRBV5-5
clone_size: NA
j_call: TRBJ1-5
d_call: TRBD1
cdr3_nt: TGTGCCAGCAGCCTACGTCTCTGGTCAGGGGGTGAGCAGCCCCAGCATTTT
cdr3_aa: CASSLRLWSGGEQPQHF

v_call: TRBV27
clone_size: NA
j_call: TRBJ1-5
d_call: NA
cdr3_nt: TGTGCCAGCAGTTTAAGAGGGTATAGCAATCAGCCCCAGCATTTT
cdr3_aa: CASSLRGYSNQPQHF

v_call: TRBV4-2
clone_size: NA
j_call: TRBJ2-1
d_call: NA
cdr3_nt: TGTGCCAGCAGCCAAGTGGTCGGGTCCAGCTCCTACAATGAGCAGTTCTTC
cdr3_aa: CASSQVVGSSSYNEQFF

v_call: TRBV7-9
clone_size: NA
j_call: TRBJ2-7
d_call: TRBD1
cdr3_nt: TGTTCCTGCACAGGACAGGGCACCTACGAGCAGTACTTC
cdr3_aa: CSCTGQGTYEQYF

v_call: TRBV9
clone_size: once
j_call: TRBJ2-3
d_call: NA
cdr3_nt: TGTGCCAGCAGCGTAACCCGAGGAGATACGCAGTATTTT
cdr3_aa: CASSVTRGDTQYF

v_call: TRBV2
clone_size: NA
j_call: TRBJ1-1
d_call: NA
cdr3_nt: TGTGCCAGCCGTGGTCAGGACACTGAAGCTTTCTTT
cdr3_aa: CASRGQDTEAFF

v_call: TRBV19
clone_size: NA
j_call: TRBJ2-7
d_call: NA
cdr3_nt: TGTGCCAGTAGCCAAAACCCCGGAGGAGCTGAGCAGTACTTC
cdr3_aa: CASSQNPGGAEQYF

v_call: TRBV6-6
clone_size: few
j_call: TRBJ2-4
d_call: TRBD1
cdr3_nt: TGTGCCAGCAGTTGGAAGACAGGGGGCGCGGGCGACATTCAGTACTTC
cdr3_aa: CASSWKTGGAGDIQYF

v_call: TRBV10-3
clone_size: NA
j_call: TRBJ1-1
d_call: NA
cdr3_nt: TGTGCCATCAGTGAGACGACAGGGAACACTGAAGCTTTCTTT
cdr3_aa: CAISETTGNTEAFF

v_call: TRBV4-1
clone_size: NA
j_call: TRBJ2-2
d_call: TRBD2
cdr3_nt: TGCGCCAGCAGCCAAGATCCCGGGACTAGCAGTGGGGAGCTGTTTTTT
cdr3_aa: CASSQDPGTSSGELFF

v_call: TRBV5-1
clone_size: few
j_call: TRBJ1-3
d_call: TRBD1
cdr3_nt: TGCGCCAGCAGCACCGGGACAGGGAGCTCTGGAAACACCATATATTTT
cdr3_aa: CASSTGTGSSGNTIYF

v_call: TRBV2
clone_size: NA
j_call: TRBJ2-1
d_call: TRBD2
cdr3_nt: TGTGCCAGCAATGAAGTTGTCCTCTTATCCGGGGAGGGATACAATGAGCAGTTCTTC
cdr3_aa: CASNEVVLLSGEGYNEQFF

v_call: TRBV19
clone_size: NA
j_call: TRBJ1-2
d_call: NA
cdr3_nt: TGTGCCAGTAGTATAGATACAAGGACAGCCTTGGGCTACACCTTC
cdr3_aa: CASSIDTRTALGYTF

v_call: TRBV2
clone_size: NA
j_call: TRBJ1-4
d_call: NA
cdr3_nt: TGTGCCAGCAGTGGCCCCCTTGGACAGACTAATGAAAAACTGTTTTTT
cdr3_aa: CASSGPLGQTNEKLFF